This TCR beta chain derives from a study of blood T cell repertoires in COVID-19. Study in general: Sources were T cells, B-cell-depleted T cells, or PBMCs; the material itself was cDNA or gDNA.

Repertoires were generated with immunoSEQ multiplex PCR, while TCRdb's copy carries only in-frame clones and drops some. The sample includes about 500,000 clones, 87% of them seen just once. Living in about two dozen US areas, the participants were between about 18 and 95 years of age. Self-reported history from a screening survey and questionnaire set each donor's cohort. This CDR3 is 17 amino acids long. CDR1 and CDR2 (germline): SGHNT, YYREEE (reference sequence). Trimming removed 4 bases from V and 0 bases from J; junction bases left unmatched: 9. This clonotype was obtained from a woman aged 18-29 years who had recovered from COVID-19. Sample: PBMCs or T cells enriched from blood (not recorded which). This chain uses TRBV5-4 with TRBJ1-1, with TRBD1 matching over 10 bases. The CDR3 region is CASSRTLTGGLNTEAFF. The CDR3, as DNA: TGTGCCAGCAGCCGGACTTTGACAGGGGGCCTGAACACTGAAGCTTTCTTT.